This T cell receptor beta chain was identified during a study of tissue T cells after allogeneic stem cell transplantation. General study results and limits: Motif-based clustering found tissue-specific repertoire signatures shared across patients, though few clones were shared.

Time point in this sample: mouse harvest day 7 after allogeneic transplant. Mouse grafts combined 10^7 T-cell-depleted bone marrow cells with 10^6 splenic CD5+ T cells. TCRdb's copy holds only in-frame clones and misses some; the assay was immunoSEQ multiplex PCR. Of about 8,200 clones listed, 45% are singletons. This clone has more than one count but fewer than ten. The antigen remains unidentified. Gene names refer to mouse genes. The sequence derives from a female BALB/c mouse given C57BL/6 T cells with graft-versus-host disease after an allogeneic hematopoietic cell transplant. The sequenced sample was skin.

CDR3 sequence reads: CASSLLTGVGYSGNTLYF. CDR3 DNA (partial): TGTGCCAGCAGTCTGTTGACAGGGGTGGGATATTCTGGAAATACGCTCTAT. The gene calls are TRBV26 and TRBJ1-3, with 8 bases fitting TRBD1. The CDR3 end is not reached by the read, which stops 1 residue before it; the germline J gene fills it in. This CDR3 contains 18 residues. Germline CDR1 is KGHPV and CDR2 is FQNQEV (reference sequence). Losses at the gene ends were 1 base for V and 0 bases for J; bases not matched to a gene: 8.